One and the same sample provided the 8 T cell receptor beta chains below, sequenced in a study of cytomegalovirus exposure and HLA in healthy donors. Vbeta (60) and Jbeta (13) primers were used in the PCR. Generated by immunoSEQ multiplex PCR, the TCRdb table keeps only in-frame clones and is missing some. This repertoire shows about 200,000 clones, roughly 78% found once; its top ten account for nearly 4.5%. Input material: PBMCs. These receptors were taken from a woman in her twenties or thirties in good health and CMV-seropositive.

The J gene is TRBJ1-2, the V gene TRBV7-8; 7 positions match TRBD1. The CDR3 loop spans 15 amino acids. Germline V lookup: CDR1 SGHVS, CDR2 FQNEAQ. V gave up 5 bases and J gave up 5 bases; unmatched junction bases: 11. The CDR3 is CASSDTTGQAYGYTF. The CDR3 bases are TGTGCCAGCAGCGATACAACAGGACAGGCGTATGGCTACACCTTC.

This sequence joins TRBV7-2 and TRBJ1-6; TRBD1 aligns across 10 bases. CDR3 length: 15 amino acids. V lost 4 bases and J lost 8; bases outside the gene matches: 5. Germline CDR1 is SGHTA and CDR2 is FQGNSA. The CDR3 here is CASSSQTGGDSPLHF. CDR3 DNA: TGTGCCAGCAGCTCGCAGACAGGGGGCGATTCACCCCTCCACTTT.

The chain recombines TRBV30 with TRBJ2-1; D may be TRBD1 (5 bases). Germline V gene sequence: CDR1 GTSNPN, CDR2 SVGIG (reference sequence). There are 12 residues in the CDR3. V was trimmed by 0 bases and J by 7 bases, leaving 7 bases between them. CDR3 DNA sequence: TGTGCCTGGAGTGTCAGGGCTAATGAGCAGTTCTTC. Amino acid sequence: CAWSVRANEQFF.

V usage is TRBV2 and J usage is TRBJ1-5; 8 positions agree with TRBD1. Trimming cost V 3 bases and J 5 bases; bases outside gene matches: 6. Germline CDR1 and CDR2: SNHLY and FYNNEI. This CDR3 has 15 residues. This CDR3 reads CASSDAQGADQPQHF. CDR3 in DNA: TGTGCCAGCAGTGATGCGCAGGGGGCGGATCAGCCCCAGCATTTT.

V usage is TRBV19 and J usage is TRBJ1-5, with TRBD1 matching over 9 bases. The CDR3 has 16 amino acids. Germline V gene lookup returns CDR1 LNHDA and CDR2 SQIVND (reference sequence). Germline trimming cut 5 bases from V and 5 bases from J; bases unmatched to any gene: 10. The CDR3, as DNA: TGTGCCAGTAGTCCCACAGGGGGCTTAGTCTATCAGCCCCAGCATTTT. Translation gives CASSPTGGLVYQPQHF. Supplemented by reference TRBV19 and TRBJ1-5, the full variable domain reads DGGITQSPKYLFRKEGQNVTLSCEQNLNHDAMYWYRQDPGQGLRLIYYSQIVNDFQKGDIAEGYSVSREKKESFPLTVTSAQKNPTAFYLCASSPTGGLVYQPQHFGDGTRLSIL.

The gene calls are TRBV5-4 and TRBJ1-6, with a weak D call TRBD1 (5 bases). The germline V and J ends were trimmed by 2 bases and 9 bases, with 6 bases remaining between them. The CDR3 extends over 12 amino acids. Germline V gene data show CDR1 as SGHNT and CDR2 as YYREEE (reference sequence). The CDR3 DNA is TGTGCCAGCAGCTTCGGGGGTTCACCCCTCCACTTT. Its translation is CASSFGGSPLHF.

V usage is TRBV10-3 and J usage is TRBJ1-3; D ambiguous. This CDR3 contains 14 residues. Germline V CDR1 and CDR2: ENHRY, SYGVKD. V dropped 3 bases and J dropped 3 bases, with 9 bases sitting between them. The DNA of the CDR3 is TGTGCCATCAGTGACAGGCTAAGTGGAAACACCATATATTTT. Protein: CAISDRLSGNTIYF.

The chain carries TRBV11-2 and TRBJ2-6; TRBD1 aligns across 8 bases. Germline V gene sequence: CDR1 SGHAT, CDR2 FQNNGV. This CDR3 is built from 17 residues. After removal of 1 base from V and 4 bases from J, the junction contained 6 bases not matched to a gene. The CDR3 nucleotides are TGTGCCAGCAGCTTAGTGGACAGGGTGGAAGGGGCCAACGTCCTGACTTTC. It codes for CASSLVDRVEGANVLTF.